This T cell receptor (beta chain) derives from a study of early T cells in non-severe SARS-CoV-2 infection. From germline, CDR1 is LGHDT and CDR2 YNNKEL (reference sequence). Deletions cut 5 bases from V and 3 bases from J, with 10 bases between. This CDR3 has 13 residues. TCRdb itself ran the 5' RACE reads through MiXCR, one entry per CDR3 protein. The sample records roughly 60,000 distinct CDR3 sequences, under 7.5% being singletons. The receptor's source is an adult who was a healthcare worker with PCR-confirmed SARS-CoV-2 infection or an uninfected control (not recorded which). The specimen comprised whole blood, sampled at baseline. The chain links TRBV3-1 to TRBJ2-5; D gene ambiguous. The DNA for the CDR3 is TGTGCCAGCAGCATTGGTCGGGAAGAGACCCAGTACTTC. Translated: CASSIGREETQYF.